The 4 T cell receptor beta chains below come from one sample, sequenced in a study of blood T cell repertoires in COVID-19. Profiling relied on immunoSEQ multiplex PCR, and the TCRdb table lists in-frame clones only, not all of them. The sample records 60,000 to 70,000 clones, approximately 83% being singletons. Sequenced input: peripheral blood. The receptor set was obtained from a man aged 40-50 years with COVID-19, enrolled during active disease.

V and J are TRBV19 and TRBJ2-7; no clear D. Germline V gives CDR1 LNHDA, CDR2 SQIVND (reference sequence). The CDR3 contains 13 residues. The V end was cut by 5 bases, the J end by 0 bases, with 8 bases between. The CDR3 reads CASSSTLSYEQYF. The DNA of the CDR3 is TGTGCCAGTAGTTCTACCCTCTCCTACGAGCAGTACTTC.

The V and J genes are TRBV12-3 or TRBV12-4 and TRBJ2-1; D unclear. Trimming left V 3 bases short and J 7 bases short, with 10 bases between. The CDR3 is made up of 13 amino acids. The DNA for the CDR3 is TGTGCCAGCAGTTTCGGTGCATTTAATGAGCAGTTCTTC. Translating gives CASSFGAFNEQFF.

The CDR3 here is CATSLAGGRSGANVLTF. The CDR3 DNA reads TGTGCCACCAGTCTAGCGGGGGGCCGGTCTGGGGCCAACGTCCTGACTTTC. This chain joins TRBV24-1 and TRBJ2-6; 11 bases match TRBD2. V lost 6 bases, J lost 1 base, and 4 bases stayed unmatched. The CDR3 totals 17 residues. Per the germline V gene, CDR1 is KGHDR and CDR2 is SFDVKD.

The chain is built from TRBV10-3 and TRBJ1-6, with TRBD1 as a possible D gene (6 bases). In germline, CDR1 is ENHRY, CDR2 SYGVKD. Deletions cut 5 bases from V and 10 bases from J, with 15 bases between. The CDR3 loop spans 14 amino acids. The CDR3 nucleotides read TGTGCCATCAGTCCCTCCCCAGGGGACTCACCCCTCCACTTT. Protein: CAISPSPGDSPLHF.